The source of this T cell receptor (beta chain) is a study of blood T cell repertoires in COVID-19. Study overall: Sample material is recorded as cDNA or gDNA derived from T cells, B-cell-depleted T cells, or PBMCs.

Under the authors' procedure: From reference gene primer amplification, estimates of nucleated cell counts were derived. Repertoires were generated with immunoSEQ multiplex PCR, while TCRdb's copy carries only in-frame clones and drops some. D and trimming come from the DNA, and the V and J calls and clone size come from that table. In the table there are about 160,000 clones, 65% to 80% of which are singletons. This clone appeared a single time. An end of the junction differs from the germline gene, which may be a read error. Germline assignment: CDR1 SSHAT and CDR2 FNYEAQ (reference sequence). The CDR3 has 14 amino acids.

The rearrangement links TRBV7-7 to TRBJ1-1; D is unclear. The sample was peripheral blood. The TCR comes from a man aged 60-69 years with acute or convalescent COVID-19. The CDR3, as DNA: TGTGCTAGCAACAAGACACAGCTGAACACTGAAGCTTTCTTT. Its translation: CASNKTQLNTEAFF.